What follows is one T cell receptor beta chain and its context. This clonotype was seen at least ten times. What this receptor recognizes is not known. The sample holds no much larger clone one base away, and base qualities are not on file. TCRdb lists the instrument as Illumina NovaSeq 6000. TCR cDNA was synthesized by 5'RACE template switching, which introduced a universal primer site and unique molecular identifiers. Priming of cDNA synthesis was performed from both the TCR alpha and TCR beta constant segments. Library amplification involved two PCR steps, and the second step added sample barcodes and sequencing adapters. Sequencing of libraries was performed on Illumina HiSeq 2500 (2x100 bp) or NovaSeq (2x150 bp). In the source study's methods: MIGEC was used to demultiplex reads and collapse the reads into UMI consensus sequences, and MiXCR was used for V(D)J alignment. Vaccine-responding clonotypes were defined with edgeR using replicate PBMC samples, requiring FDR below 0.01 and a log2 fold change above 5 up to day 15. Each bulk clonotype was labeled CD4 or CD8 based on which sequenced repertoire, CD4 or CD8, contained the clonotype at higher abundance. TCRdb reran the public reads through fastp at Q25 and MiXCR, keeping productive beta chains. When rows share a CDR3 protein, they turn into one entry using the most common DNA and genes. The V and J calls come from TCRdb's annotation, not from the publication. This sample lists a few hundred thousand distinct CDR3 sequences; approximately 4.3% were detected once. The top ten clones comprise 15% to 20% of the sample.

The treatment or condition label corresponds to: live attenuated yellow fever vaccine strain. At every blood-draw timepoint, two biological replicates of bulk PBMCs were collected. PBMCs were isolated from peripheral blood using a standard Ficoll-Paque protocol. TriZol was used to extract RNA from bulk PBMCs, from CD4 and CD8 fractions, and from dextramer-positive and dextramer-negative fractions. Measured from the cysteine to the phenylalanine, the CDR3 is 14 residues long. Just CDR3 DNA is preserved here, 42 bases in frame from base 1. CDR1 is given as WNHNN and CDR2 as SYGVQD, both from the germline V gene (reference sequence). V is shortened by 6 bases, J by 5 bases, and the region joining them spans 15 bases. The source of the sample is a study of T cells after yellow fever vaccination (dated by TCRdb to between 2019 and 2020). Regarding the study in general: The SMART-Seq v4 Ultra Low Input RNA kit was used to prepare libraries from fractions with low cell numbers. Bulk TCR alpha and beta repertoires were sequenced longitudinally to track T-cell clones before and after primary and booster YFV17D yellow fever vaccination. Two healthy male donors, one aged 18 to 30 and one aged 30 to 40 years, made up the cohort. Blood was collected at multiple timepoints before and after primary and secondary immunization, and bulk PBMC replicates and cell subsets were isolated.

The research as a whole found: Computational filtering was needed because FACS-sorted repertoires could contain abundant contaminating clonotypes from the bulk population. A small share of clonotypes occurred in both CD4 and CD8 compartments, likely arising from convergent recombination. Most clones expanded after primary vaccination were re-detected after the booster (almost 98% of CD4 and 88% of CD8), suggesting broad memory maintenance. Compared with the primary T-cell response, the secondary T-cell response was faster but weaker, reaching its peak on day 5 rather than on day 15. Because the study included only two donors, the extent to which the findings can be generalized is limited.

This chain is built from TRBV10-1 and TRBJ2-3, and possibly TRBD2, on 7 matching bases. This TCR was sampled from a man younger than 35 who received the YFV17D yellow fever vaccine. Source: PBMCs, taken 15 days after the yellow fever booster vaccination. The CDR3 reads as follows: CASRKGGSEDTQYF. The nucleotides read TGCGCCAGCAGGAAGGGGGGGTCGGAAGATACGCAGTATTTT.